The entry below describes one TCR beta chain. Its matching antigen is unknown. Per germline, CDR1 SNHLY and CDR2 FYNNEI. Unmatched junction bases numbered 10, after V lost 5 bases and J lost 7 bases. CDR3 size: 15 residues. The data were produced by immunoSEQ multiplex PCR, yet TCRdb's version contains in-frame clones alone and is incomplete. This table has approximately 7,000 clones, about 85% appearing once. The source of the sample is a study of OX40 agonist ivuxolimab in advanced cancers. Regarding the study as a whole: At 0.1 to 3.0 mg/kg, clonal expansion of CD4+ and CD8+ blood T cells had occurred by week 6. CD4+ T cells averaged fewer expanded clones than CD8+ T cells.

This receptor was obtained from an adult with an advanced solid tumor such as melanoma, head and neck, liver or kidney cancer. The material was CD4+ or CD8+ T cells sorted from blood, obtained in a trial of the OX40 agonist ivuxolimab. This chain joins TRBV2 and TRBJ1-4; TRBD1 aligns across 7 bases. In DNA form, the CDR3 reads TGTGCCAGCAGTTTTCGCACAGGGGACTCTGAAAAACTGTTTTTT. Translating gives CASSFRTGDSEKLFF.